The 25 T cell receptor beta chains below were found in one sample sequenced in a study of T and B cells in COVID-19 patients. Multiplex PCR with BIOMED2 TRB-A/B primer pools amplified TRB rearrangements. MiXCR was run by TCRdb on the multiplex PCR reads, yielding one entry per CDR3 protein. The profile covers roughly 23,000 distinct CDR3 sequences, with around 28% appearing a single time and approximately 3% taken by the ten largest. TRB was amplified from around 250-500 ng of blood genomic DNA. Sequencing was performed on blood. The receptors stem from a human donor who had recovered from COVID-19.

The chain links TRBV18 to TRBJ2-1; 9 nucleotides agree with TRBD2. This CDR3 contains 14 residues. Germline CDR1 KGHSH, CDR2 LQKENI. The trim removed 8 bases at V and 9 bases at J, leaving 11 bases unmatched. The CDR3 loop reads CASEVAGVPGEQFF. Here the CDR3 DNA reads TGTGCCAGCGAAGTAGCGGGAGTGCCGGGTGAGCAGTTCTTC.

The chain has TRBV11-1 and TRBJ2-5; 10 bases match TRBD2. The germline V gene has CDR1 SGHAT and CDR2 FQDESV (reference sequence). The CDR3 contains 15 residues. Losses at the gene ends were 5 bases for V and 5 bases for J; bases not matched to a gene: 8. The CDR3 protein is CASSPSGGPPETQYF. The CDR3 DNA reads as TGTGCCAGCAGCCCTAGCGGGGGTCCTCCGGAGACCCAGTACTTC.

This chain connects TRBV6-5 to TRBJ1-2, with D perhaps matching TRBD1 (5 bases). Trimming took 0 bases from V and 11 from J, leaving 16 bases between them. CDR3 size: 14 residues. CDR1 and CDR2 (germline): MNHEY, SVGAGI. The CDR3 coding sequence is TGTGCCAGCAGTTACTCCGCAGGGAGGTTGATGTACACCTTC. Its protein is CASSYSAGRLMYTF.

This clonotype was seen more than once but under ten times. The rearrangement uses TRBV5-1 and TRBJ2-7; D is possibly TRBD1 (6 bases). V was clipped by 0 bases and J by 10 bases, with 14 bases between them. Germline V gives CDR1 SGHRS, CDR2 YFSETQ. The CDR3 has 13 amino acids. CDR3 residues: CASSLGTASPQYF. The CDR3 region has the DNA TGCGCCAGCAGCTTGGGGACAGCCTCTCCACAGTACTTC. The complete variable domain, with remaining parts taken from reference TRBV5-1 and TRBJ2-7, reads KAGVTQTPRYLIKTRGQQVTLSCSPISGHRSVSWYQQTPGQGLQFLFEYFSETQRNKGNFPGRFSGRQFSNSRSEMNVSTLELGDSALYLCASSLGTASPQYFGPGTRLTVT.

The chain joins TRBV2 to TRBJ2-3; D might be TRBD1 (5 bases). Germline V gene sequence: CDR1 SNHLY, CDR2 FYNNEI. The V gene lost 7 bases and the J gene lost 0 bases, with 20 bases spanning the gap. The CDR3 consists of 17 residues. The CDR3: CASTPLQGWASTDTQYF. The CDR3 DNA follows: TGTGCCAGCACTCCCTTGCAGGGATGGGCTAGCACAGATACGCAGTATTTT.

This clonotype has only a few counts. The chain links TRBV20-1 to TRBJ1-2, with D unclear. V lost 5 bases, J lost 8 bases, and 18 bases lay in between. This CDR3 comprises 13 residues. CDR1 is DFQATT, CDR2 SNEGSKA, per germline (reference sequence). CDR3: CSAQTRVMEGYTF. The CDR3 bases are TGCAGTGCTCAGACAAGGGTGATGGAAGGCTACACCTTC.

This clonotype showed up many times. J is TRBJ2-5 and V is TRBV30; 9 bases line up with TRBD1. This CDR3 region has 12 residues. Germline V gene lookup returns CDR1 GTSNPN and CDR2 SVGIG (reference sequence). The junction had 2 bases not matched to a gene; V was cut back by 5 bases and J by 4 bases. Here the CDR3 reads CAWETGGETQYF. CDR3 nucleotide sequence: TGTGCCTGGGAGACAGGGGGAGAGACCCAGTACTTC.

The gene calls are TRBV6-5 and TRBJ2-1, with 12 bases identical to TRBD2. The CDR3 contains 16 residues. J was trimmed by 9 bases and V by 8 bases; bases with no gene match: 14. CDR1 and CDR2 (germline): MNHEY, SVGAGI. In DNA form, the CDR3 reads TGTGCCAGCGGGTTTCTAGCGGGGGGGCCAGATCGTGAGCAGTTCTTC. It encodes CASGFLAGGPDREQFF.

V and J are TRBV7-6 and TRBJ2-1; D unresolved. Germline values: CDR1 SGHVS, CDR2 FNYEAQ. The CDR3 spans 11 residues. V lost 1 base and J 9 bases, leaving 4 bases between the germline ends. This CDR3 is CASSLETEQFF. DNA of the CDR3: TGTGCCAGCAGCTTAGAAACTGAGCAGTTCTTC.

The chain couples TRBV7-9 to TRBJ2-1, with TRBD2 matching 13 bases. J lost 7 bases, V lost 1 base, and 4 bases had no gene match. This CDR3 contains 16 residues. Germline V gives CDR1 SEHNR, CDR2 FQNEAQ (reference sequence). The CDR3 DNA reads TGTGCCAGCAGCTTAGTTTTGGGACTAGCGGGGAATGAGCAGTTCTTC. This encodes CASSLVLGLAGNEQFF.

The CDR3 here is CSAYAGGYGELFF. CDR3 nucleotides: TGCAGTGCCTATGCAGGGGGCTACGGGGAGCTGTTTTTT. The chain combines TRBV20-1 with TRBJ2-2; TRBD1 agrees at 8 bases. The V gene's germline CDR1 is DFQATT and CDR2 SNEGSKA (reference sequence). V gave up 6 bases and J gave up 7 bases; unmatched junction bases: 7. This CDR3 contains 13 residues.

The V and J genes are TRBV6-1 and TRBJ1-1; 8 bases line up with TRBD1. The germline CDR1 and CDR2 sequences are MNHNS and SASEGT. The V segment lost 6 bases and the J segment 1 base; nucleotides outside the gene matches: 4. CDR3 length: 14 residues. The CDR3 protein is CASRPGQGNTEAFF. CDR3 coding DNA: TGTGCCAGCAGGCCCGGACAGGGGAACACTGAAGCTTTCTTT.

The V call is TRBV27, the J call TRBJ1-2; unclear D gene. Germline V CDR1 and CDR2: MNHEY, SMNVEV (reference sequence). The V end was cut by 2 bases, the J end by 6 bases, with 19 bases between. The CDR3 totals 16 residues. CDR3 in amino acids: CASSLKTNVGSDGYTF. The CDR3 nucleotides read TGTGCCAGCAGTTTAAAGACTAACGTTGGTTCCGATGGCTACACCTTC.

V is TRBV6-5 and J is TRBJ1-1; TRBD1 might be the D (6 bases). The CDR3 length is 17 residues. V dropped 0 bases and J dropped 1 base, with 15 bases sitting between them. Looked up from germline, CDR1 is MNHEY and CDR2 is SVGAGI. For the CDR3, the DNA is TGTGCCAGCAGTTACTCCTGGGGCTCGACAGGGAACACTGAAGCTTTCTTT. This codes for CASSYSWGSTGNTEAFF.

V and J are TRBV30 and TRBJ1-2, with D possibly being TRBD1 (5 bases). V was pared by 3 bases and J by 7 bases, with 12 bases between. The CDR3 loop spans 12 amino acids. Germline V CDR1 and CDR2: GTSNPN, SVGIG (reference sequence). Here the CDR3 DNA reads TGTGCCTGGAGCCCGGGTGGGGGTGGCTACACCTTC. Translated: CAWSPGGGGYTF.

This clonotype turned up a few times. V gene TRBV6-5 combines with J gene TRBJ1-6; no reliable D call. With 7 bases removed from V and 0 bases from J, the gap between germline ends came to 7 bases. The CDR3 consists of 14 residues. The germline V gene encodes CDR1 MNHEY and CDR2 SVGAGI. The CDR3 spells CASTRDSYNSPLHF. The CDR3 nucleotides read TGTGCCAGCACCCGGGACTCCTATAATTCACCCCTCCACTTT.

This clonotype was seen repeatedly, ten times or more. The chain links TRBV12-3 or TRBV12-4 to TRBJ2-2, with D hard to call. The CDR3 sequence is 13 residues long. V lost 5 bases and J lost 5, with 9 bases in between. CDR3 nucleotide sequence: TGTGCCAGCAGTCAAACAGCTACCGGGGAGCTGTTTTTT. This gives the protein CASSQTATGELFF.

This clonotype showed up just a few times. CDR3: CASSFLPKDEQFF. The CDR3 DNA follows: TGTGCCAGCAGCTTCCTCCCCAAGGATGAGCAGTTCTTC. The chain links TRBV7-9 to TRBJ2-1; no clear D gene. The V end was cut by 3 bases, the J end by 8 bases, with 11 bases between. Germline CDR1 SEHNR, CDR2 FQNEAQ (reference sequence). The CDR3 has 13 residues.

This clonotype has only a few counts. The V and J genes are TRBV19 and TRBJ2-7; a weak D match, TRBD2 (6 bases). V was pared by 2 bases and J by 2 bases, with 10 bases between. The CDR3 is 14 amino acids. Germline V CDR1 and CDR2: LNHDA, SQIVND (reference sequence). CDR3 in amino acids: CASSISGGPYEQYF. The CDR3 region has the DNA TGTGCCAGTAGTATATCCGGGGGTCCCTACGAGCAGTACTTC.

J is TRBJ1-5 and V is TRBV19, with 8 bases matching TRBD1. Per germline, CDR1 LNHDA and CDR2 SQIVND (reference sequence). The length of the CDR3 is 15 residues. Germline trimming cut 3 bases from V and 8 bases from J; bases unmatched to any gene: 9. In DNA form, the CDR3 reads TGTGCCAGTAGTATGTTGTTGGGACAGGTTAAGCCCCAGCATTTT. Its translation: CASSMLLGQVKPQHF.

The J gene is TRBJ2-7, the V gene TRBV20-1; tentative D call: TRBD2 (6 bases). V dropped 7 bases and J dropped 2 bases, with 9 bases sitting between them. Germline CDR1 is DFQATT and CDR2 is SNEGSKA (reference sequence). CDR3 length equals 11 residues. As DNA, the CDR3 is TGCAGTGTAGGGACTCCCTACGAGCAGTACTTC. Its protein is CSVGTPYEQYF.

In its sample, this clonotype ranks as medium-sized. Here the CDR3 reads CASTTFRGRDEQYF. Written as DNA, the CDR3 is TGTGCCAGCACGACCTTCAGGGGGCGGGACGAGCAGTACTTC. This chain joins TRBV27 and TRBJ2-7, with 8 bases fitting TRBD1. The V segment lost 7 bases and the J segment 5 bases; nucleotides outside the gene matches: 10. The CDR3 runs to 14 residues. CDR1 and CDR2 from the germline V gene are MNHEY and SMNVEV (reference sequence).

The rearrangement uses TRBV6-5 and TRBJ1-1; no clear D gene. This CDR3 is built from 13 residues. Germline V gives CDR1 MNHEY, CDR2 SVGAGI. The germline V and J ends were trimmed by 4 bases and 5 bases, with 11 bases remaining between them. Written as DNA, the CDR3 is TGTGCCAGCAGTTCACCGCTCGGTACTGAAGCTTTCTTT. Residues: CASSSPLGTEAFF.

This chain uses TRBV27 with TRBJ2-2; D gene ambiguous. Germline values: CDR1 MNHEY, CDR2 SMNVEV (reference sequence). The CDR3 covers 12 residues. Trimming pared 5 bases from V and 4 bases from J, leaving 5 bases between. DNA of the CDR3: TGTGCCAGCAGTGGGTTCACCGGGGAGCTGTTTTTT. Protein product: CASSGFTGELFF.

This clonotype was recorded many times. This chain connects TRBV30 to TRBJ1-3; D uncertain. Trimming left V 0 bases short and J 4 bases short, with 4 bases between. The length of the CDR3 is 12 residues. Per the germline V gene, CDR1 is GTSNPN and CDR2 is SVGIG (reference sequence). The CDR3 DNA follows: TGTGCCTGGAGTGTTCTAGGAAACACCATATATTTT. This codes for CAWSVLGNTIYF.